This T cell receptor (beta chain) was identified in a study of cytomegalovirus exposure and HLA in healthy donors. Study-wide points: Reportedly, TCR beta sequences accurately predicted HLA-A and HLA-B alleles in most subjects.

With 60 Vbeta and 13 Jbeta primers, the PCR was carried out. Clones were read by immunoSEQ multiplex PCR, and TCRdb kept only the in-frame ones, dropping some. The sample table includes 90,000 to 100,000 clones. Notes on this clone: The target antigen is unknown.

The CDR3 length is 14 residues. The V and J ends lost 5 bases and 4 bases respectively, with 14 bases between them. Germline V gene sequence: CDR1 MNHEY, CDR2 SVGAGI. This chain links TRBV6-5 with TRBJ2-5; D is perhaps TRBD2 (6 bases). The receptor was isolated from a woman in her 30s in good health and CMV-seronegative. Sequenced material: PBMCs. The CDR3 bases are TGTGCCAGCAGTAAAAAGACTAGAAGAGAGACCCAGTACTTC. Protein: CASSKKTRRETQYF.